This T cell receptor beta chain was recorded in a study of blood T cell repertoires in COVID-19. For the study at large: Nucleic acid was either cDNA or gDNA, and it came from T cells, B-cell-depleted T cells, or PBMCs.

This CDR3 region has 16 residues. V lost 0 bases and J lost 4, with 16 bases in between. Germline CDR1 SGDLS, CDR2 YYNGEE. In the original processing: Reference gene primer amplification in the assay estimated nucleated cell counts. The data were produced by immunoSEQ multiplex PCR, yet TCRdb's version contains in-frame clones alone and is incomplete. V and J calls and clone size are given by that table; D and trimming were obtained from the DNA. Counted here are roughly 55,000 clones, more than 80% occurring once; the ten biggest clones make up 13% to 15%. This chain uses TRBV9 with TRBJ2-5, with D maybe TRBD1 (7 bases). Sequencing was performed on peripheral blood. This clonotype originated in a human donor with active COVID-19. The donor label of this sample is uncertain. CDR3 amino acids: CASSVAWQGGRETQYF. As DNA, the CDR3 is TGTGCCAGCAGCGTAGCTTGGCAGGGGGGAAGAGAGACCCAGTACTTC.